Following are 3 T cell receptor beta chains from one sample sequenced in a study of shared clonotypes between healthy human individuals. This table comes from immunoSEQ multiplex PCR, and its TCRdb copy is limited to in-frame clones, with some not included. Here the sample spans about 2,100,000 clones, about 92% being singletons. Naivety among CD8 cells was defined by CD45RO negativity and positive CCR7 selection, thereby excluding terminally differentiated effector memory CD45RA+ cells. Sequenced: naive CD8+ T cells from PBMCs. These receptors came from a young man in good health. Some clones in this sample may be carry-over from other donors' samples.

V is TRBV5-4 and J is TRBJ2-7; D could derive from TRBD1 or TRBD2 (5 bases each). CDR3 length: 14 amino acids. In germline, CDR1 is SGHNT, CDR2 YYREEE (reference sequence). V was cut by 2 bases and J by 1 base, with 10 bases left in between. In nucleotides, the CDR3 is TGTGCCAGCAGCTTAACGTGGGGGTCCTACGAGCAGTACTTC. It codes for CASSLTWGSYEQYF. Full variable domain (outside the CDR3, taken from reference TRBV5-4 and TRBJ2-7): ETGVTQSPTHLIKTRGQQVTLRCSSQSGHNTVSWYQQALGQGPQFIFQYYREEENGRGNFPPRFSGLQFPNYSSELNVNALELDDSALYLCASSLTWGSYEQYFGPGTRLTVT.

The chain joins TRBV4-1 to TRBJ2-1; 10 nucleotides align to TRBD2. The CDR3 loop spans 15 amino acids. Losses at the gene ends were 4 bases for V and 5 bases for J; bases not matched to a gene: 5. Germline V gene sequence: CDR1 MGHRA, CDR2 YSYEKL. CDR3 in DNA: TGCGCCAGCAGCCCAGGACTAGCGGAGAACAATGAGCAGTTCTTC. Amino acid sequence: CASSPGLAENNEQFF.

V and J are TRBV27 and TRBJ1-2, with a possible D match to TRBD1 (6 bases). CDR3 length: 16 residues. Trimming left V 8 bases short and J 3 bases short, with 22 bases between. Germline CDR1 MNHEY, CDR2 SMNVEV (reference sequence). The CDR3 here is CASDSSGTGSYYGYTF. In DNA form, the CDR3 reads TGTGCCAGCGACTCCTCGGGTACAGGGTCTTACTATGGCTACACCTTC.